This T cell receptor (beta chain) is from a study of T cell responses to AZD1222 COVID-19 vaccine. Study findings and constraints: Unmutated regions of variants are reportedly targeted by nearly half of spike-specific TCRs. Recipients of AZD1222 seropositive at baseline numbered only 5 to 7. Sampling captured repertoires only after the peak T cell response.

V lost 0 bases, J lost 3 bases, and 10 bases lay in between. CDR1 and CDR2 from the germline V gene are SGHRS and YFSETQ. This CDR3 is built from 15 residues. Libraries were prepared by immunoSEQ multiplex PCR; TCRdb keeps only in-frame clonotypes and omits some of them. Among about 150,000 clones, 94% were seen once, and the ten largest hold roughly 1.2%. A note on this clone: Antigen: not known.

The chain joins TRBV5-1 to TRBJ2-1; D call uncertain. The receptor was isolated from an adult in good health. Sample: peripheral blood, taken on day 0 of AZD1222 vaccination. CDR3 DNA sequence: TGCGCCAGCAGCTTGGAACAGTCCCTCTACAATGAGCAGTTCTTC. It codes for CASSLEQSLYNEQFF.